These 8 T cell receptor beta chains came from one sample sequenced in a study of blood T cell repertoires in COVID-19. Assay used: immunoSEQ multiplex PCR; TCRdb lists only in-frame clones, some missing. The sample includes 150,000 to 200,000 clones, roughly 77% of them seen just once. Sequencing was carried out using PBMCs or T cells enriched from blood (not recorded which). All receptors derive from a woman in her fifties or sixties with acute COVID-19.

This chain uses TRBV2 with TRBJ2-3; D is perhaps TRBD2 (6 bases). V was trimmed by 3 bases and J by 6 bases, leaving 10 bases between them. Germline V gives CDR1 SNHLY, CDR2 FYNNEI. The CDR3 extends over 13 amino acids. In DNA, the CDR3 is TGTGCCAGCAGTGAGGGGGGTTGGGATACGCAGTATTTT. As protein: CASSEGGWDTQYF.

The chain employs TRBV29-1 and TRBJ2-1, with 9 bases identical to TRBD2. CDR1 and CDR2 (germline): SQVTM, ANQGSEA. This CDR3 comprises 15 residues. The J segment lost 4 bases and the V segment lost 7 bases, leaving 11 bases of the junction unmatched. CDR3 amino acids: CSATSSGDYYNEQFF. The CDR3 DNA reads as TGCAGCGCCACTTCTAGCGGGGACTATTACAATGAGCAGTTCTTC.

On this clone itself: The conserved closing phenylalanine or tryptophan is absent in this CDR3, likely reflecting a read error. The DNA is omitted, as the CDR3 cannot be located on it reliably, and the CDR3 follows TCRdb's listing. This chain links TRBV10-3 with TRBJ1-1; TRBD1, the table's D call, lacks a check against the DNA. A total of 9 residues make up the CDR3, ends included. Germline V CDR1 and CDR2: ENHRY, SYGVKD. The CDR3 spells CAISHQGTG.

Notes on this clone: In the same sample, other DNA sequences code for this CDR3. The chain joins TRBV9 to TRBJ1-1, with 8 bases identical to TRBD1. Germline-derived CDR1 and CDR2 are SGDLS and YYNGEE. Trimming removed 2 bases from V and 4 bases from J; junction bases left unmatched: 4. This CDR3 comprises 14 residues. The CDR3 DNA is TGTGCCAGCAGCGTTGGGACAGGAGGCACTGAAGCTTTCTTT. It codes for CASSVGTGGTEAFF.

This chain connects TRBV7-2 to TRBJ1-1, with D possibly matching TRBD1 (6 bases). The CDR3 length is 15 residues. V lost 4 bases, J lost 0 bases, and 12 bases lay in between. CDR1 is SGHTA, CDR2 FQGNSA, per germline. The CDR3 sequence is CASSWTGHLNTEAFF. The CDR3 DNA sequence: TGTGCCAGCAGCTGGACGGGACATTTGAACACTGAAGCTTTCTTT.

A few counts support this clone. This chain links TRBV28 with TRBJ1-5, with 9 positions matching TRBD1. After removal of 6 bases from V and 4 bases from J, the junction contained 7 bases not matched to a gene. Looked up from germline, CDR1 is MDHEN and CDR2 is SYDVKM. The CDR3 is made up of 15 amino acids. The CDR3 spells CASSPGQGPNQPQHF. In nucleotides, the CDR3 is TGTGCCAGCAGCCCGGGACAGGGTCCGAATCAGCCCCAGCATTTT.

The V and J genes are TRBV28 and TRBJ2-7; D is possibly TRBD1 (5 bases). Trimming took 2 bases from V and 2 from J, leaving 13 bases between them. CDR1 is MDHEN and CDR2 is SYDVKM in the germline V gene. The CDR3 is made up of 15 amino acids. The CDR3 sequence: CASSLRRGFTYEQYV. The CDR3, as DNA: TGTGCCAGCAGTTTACGTAGGGGATTTACCTACGAGCAGTACGTC.

The gene calls are TRBV11-2 and TRBJ2-7; tentatively, D is TRBD1 (6 bases). Germline V gene data show CDR1 as SGHAT and CDR2 as FQNNGV. The ends were cut back, 4 bases at V and 1 base at J, with 11 bases in the middle. The CDR3 totals 14 residues. In DNA, the CDR3 is TGTGCCAGCAGCTCGGGAAGGGGGTCCTACGAGCAGTACGTC. As protein: CASSSGRGSYEQYV.